The 9 T cell receptor beta chains presented below share a single source sample, sequenced in a study of cytomegalovirus exposure and HLA in healthy donors. Primers included in the PCR were 60 Vbeta and 13 Jbeta primers. Sequencing used immunoSEQ multiplex PCR; TCRdb keeps in-frame clones, though not all of them. The sample has 160,000 or so clones; roughly four fifths are singletons. Material for sequencing was PBMCs. Every receptor here comes from a man aged 35 to 55 in good health and CMV-seronegative.

This clone was seen just once. The chain links TRBV5-6 to TRBJ1-2, with D uncertain. Germline CDR1 SGHDT, CDR2 YYEEEE. The CDR3 loop spans 14 amino acids. The V and J ends lost 1 base and 6 bases respectively, with 13 bases between them. CDR3 amino acids: CASSLFSGIDGYTF. CDR3 coding DNA: TGTGCCAGCAGCTTGTTTTCGGGGATCGATGGCTACACCTTC.

The chain recombines TRBV9 with TRBJ1-3; D gene unclear. Germline lookup yields CDR1 SGDLS and CDR2 YYNGEE. Trimming shortened V by 5 bases and J by 0 bases, and 9 bases separated the two germline ends. The CDR3 consists of 14 residues. CDR3 DNA: TGTGCCAGCAGGGAGGAGAGCTCTGGAAACACCATATATTTT. This translates into CASREESSGNTIYF.

This chain joins TRBV15 and TRBJ2-2, with TRBD1 matching 11 bases. Germline V gene lookup returns CDR1 LNHNV and CDR2 YYDKDF (reference sequence). There are 16 residues in the CDR3. V trimming: 3 bases; J trimming: 3 bases; junction bases outside the gene matches: 3. The CDR3 DNA is TGTGCCACCAGCAGCCCGGGACAGGGGGACACCGGGGAGCTGTTTTTT. Translating it yields CATSSPGQGDTGELFF. Variable domain in full (rest from reference TRBV15 and TRBJ2-2): DAMVIQNPRYQVTQFGKPVTLSCSQTLNHNVMYWYQQKSSQAPKLLFHYYDKDFNNEADTPDNFQSRRPNTSFCFLDIRSPGLGDTAMYLCATSSPGQGDTGELFFGEGSRLTVL.

V gene TRBV27 combines with J gene TRBJ2-6; the match to TRBD1 covers 7 bases. The CDR3 is made up of 17 amino acids. V lost 4 bases and J lost 1; bases outside the gene matches: 7. Per the germline V gene, CDR1 is MNHEY and CDR2 is SMNVEV (reference sequence). The CDR3 DNA reads TGTGCCAGCAGTTCTCGACAGGGAAATTCTGGGGCCAACGTCCTGACTTTC. Translation gives CASSSRQGNSGANVLTF.

The chain links TRBV10-3 to TRBJ1-1, with 7 positions matching TRBD1. The junction had 11 bases not matched to a gene; V was cut back by 4 bases and J by 0 bases. The CDR3 has 17 amino acids. Germline CDR1 reads ENHRY; CDR2 reads SYGVKD. For the CDR3, the DNA is TGTGCCATCAGTGGGGGGGCCCTACAGGGGTTGAACACTGAAGCTTTCTTT. As protein: CAISGGALQGLNTEAFF.

The CDR3 is CASSQSTGITEAFF. The CDR3 bases are TGTGCCAGCAGCCAATCGACAGGGATCACTGAAGCTTTCTTT. The rearrangement links TRBV9 to TRBJ1-1; 7 bases are a match to TRBD1. CDR1 SGDLS and CDR2 YYNGEE come from the germline V gene. CDR3 length: 14 amino acids. V gave up 4 bases and J gave up 4 bases; unmatched junction bases: 7.

The V gene is TRBV28, the J gene TRBJ1-6; D is perhaps TRBD1 (6 bases). The CDR3 contains 13 residues. CDR1 is MDHEN, CDR2 SYDVKM, per germline. Trimming pared 4 bases from V and 8 bases from J, leaving 9 bases between. The CDR3 reads CASSSHRDSPLHF. The DNA for the CDR3 is TGTGCCAGCAGTTCCCACAGGGATTCACCCCTCCACTTT. Full variable domain (outside the CDR3, taken from reference TRBV28 and TRBJ1-6): DVKVTQSSRYLVKRTGEKVFLECVQDMDHENMFWYRQDPGLGLRLIYFSYDVKMKEKGDIPEGYSVSREKKERFSLILESASTNQTSMYLCASSSHRDSPLHFGNGTRLTVT.

This clone was picked up a small number of times. V gene TRBV2 combines with J gene TRBJ2-3, with D maybe TRBD2 (5 bases). V was cut by 1 base and J by 5 bases, with 16 bases left in between. Germline CDR1 and CDR2: SNHLY and FYNNEI. The CDR3 runs to 16 residues. The CDR3 sequence is CASSEVLDSKRDTQYF. The CDR3 DNA reads as TGTGCCAGCAGTGAAGTTCTGGACTCGAAGCGAGATACGCAGTATTTT. The variable domain in full, with the rest retrieved from reference TRBV2 and TRBJ2-3, is EPEVTQTPSHQVTQMGQEVILRCVPISNHLYFYWYRQILGQKVEFLVSFYNNEISEKSEIFDDQFSVERPDGSNFTLKIRSTKLEDSAMYFCASSEVLDSKRDTQYFGPGTRLTVL.

The chain carries TRBV27 and TRBJ2-1; maybe TRBD2 (6 bases). CDR1 is MNHEY, CDR2 SMNVEV, per germline (reference sequence). The CDR3 length is 14 residues. V was shortened by 5 bases and J by 7 bases, with 15 bases between the two germline ends. The CDR3 DNA sequence: TGTGCCAGCAGTCCGGGCGGGGCTCCAAATGAGCAGTTCTTC. Translated, it gives CASSPGGAPNEQFF.